This TCR beta chain emerged from a study of cytomegalovirus exposure and HLA in healthy donors. The CDR3 contains 19 residues. Amplification used 60 Vbeta primers and 13 Jbeta primers. The method was immunoSEQ multiplex PCR; TCRdb's version includes in-frame clones alone and lacks a portion of them. The top ten clones hold 2.5% to 3% of a sample with around 200,000 clones, roughly 80% of them seen once. Findings and limits, study-wide: The likely explanation for a cluster of highly shared sequence variants was sequencing artifact.

In regard to this clone: Its antigen is currently unknown.

Sequenced sample: PBMCs. The chain combines TRBV12-2 with TRBJ2-3; whether TRBD2, the table's D call, matches the DNA was not checked. TRBV12-2 is assigned pseudogene status. This clonotype was sampled from a woman aged 40 to 50 in good health and CMV-seronegative. DNA for the CDR3: TGTGCAAGTCGCTTAGAGTGCGGGGACGGCGGGAGGGTAGCAGATACGCAGTATTTT. This encodes CASRLECGDGGRVADTQYF.